The rows below give T cell receptor beta chains drawn from one sample of a study of naive and memory T cell subsets. TCRdb redid the calling of the UMI-ligation and nested PCR reads with MiXCR, one entry per CDR3 protein. The sample holds 84,000 or so distinct CDR3 sequences, roughly 7.3% seen once. Sequenced material: central memory CD4+ T cells from blood. Every receptor here comes from a human donor in good health. Both conserved end residues are part of each CDR3. Each record gives: CDR3 length, D gene, V gene, clone size, J gene, CDR3 DNA, CDR3 protein. D genes are given only for firm matches. Expanded clones are given a class, and other clones once, few, many or no size at all.

len: 18
d_gene: TRBD2
v_gene: TRBV27
abundance: many
j_gene: TRBJ2-7
CDR3nt: TGTGCCAGCAGTTCCCGACTAGCGGGGGGACAAAGCTCCTACGAGCAGTACTTC
CDR3aa: CASSSRLAGGQSSYEQYF

len: 15
d_gene: TRBD2
v_gene: TRBV24-1
abundance: NA
j_gene: TRBJ2-1
CDR3nt: TGTGCCACCAGTGATTCGGGACTAGCGGGGAATGAGCAGTTCTTC
CDR3aa: CATSDSGLAGNEQFF

len: 16
d_gene: NA
v_gene: TRBV7-2
abundance: many
j_gene: TRBJ2-1
CDR3nt: TGTGCCAGCAGCTTACGGCAACTGGCACCTAACAATGAGCAGTTCTTC
CDR3aa: CASSLRQLAPNNEQFF

len: 13
d_gene: TRBD2
v_gene: TRBV6-6
abundance: many
j_gene: TRBJ2-7
CDR3nt: TGTGCCAGCAACCGGGAGGCTTCTCCTACCCTGTACTTC
CDR3aa: CASNREASPTLYF

len: 15
d_gene: NA
v_gene: TRBV12-3/TRBV12-4
abundance: medium-sized
j_gene: TRBJ1-2
CDR3nt: TGTGCCAGCAGCCCCGACCTGACCCTCAACTATGGCTACACCTTC
CDR3aa: CASSPDLTLNYGYTF

len: 12
d_gene: NA
v_gene: TRBV29-1
abundance: many
j_gene: TRBJ2-7
CDR3nt: TGCAGCGTGCGAGGTGGGGGAAACGAGCAGTACTTC
CDR3aa: CSVRGGGNEQYF

len: 15
d_gene: TRBD1
v_gene: TRBV6-1
abundance: many
j_gene: TRBJ2-7
CDR3nt: TGTGCCAGCAGCAACCAACAGGGGGGCCCCTACGAGCAGTACTTC
CDR3aa: CASSNQQGGPYEQYF

len: 14
d_gene: TRBD1
v_gene: TRBV20-1
abundance: NA
j_gene: TRBJ1-2
CDR3nt: TGCAGTGCTAGGGACAGGGGGGAGGCTTGGGGCTACACCTTC
CDR3aa: CSARDRGEAWGYTF

len: 14
d_gene: TRBD1
v_gene: TRBV6-2/TRBV6-3
abundance: few
j_gene: TRBJ1-2
CDR3nt: TGTGCCAGCAGAGATCCAGGGGGCGCGAATGGCTACACCTTC
CDR3aa: CASRDPGGANGYTF

len: 12
d_gene: NA
v_gene: TRBV12-3/TRBV12-4
abundance: many
j_gene: TRBJ2-7
CDR3nt: TGTGCCAGCATGGCGGGTGCGTACGAGCAGTACTTC
CDR3aa: CASMAGAYEQYF

len: 18
d_gene: TRBD2
v_gene: TRBV4-2
abundance: NA
j_gene: TRBJ2-5
CDR3nt: TGTGCCAGCAGCCATAGCGGGGGGCGGAAGGGGTACCAAGAGACCCAGTACTTC
CDR3aa: CASSHSGGRKGYQETQYF

len: 16
d_gene: NA
v_gene: TRBV6-2/TRBV6-3
abundance: few
j_gene: TRBJ1-5
CDR3nt: TGTGCCAGCAGTGTCGACCTGGGGGAAGGTTTCCAGCCCCAGCATTTT
CDR3aa: CASSVDLGEGFQPQHF

len: 15
d_gene: NA
v_gene: TRBV7-2
abundance: many
j_gene: TRBJ2-7
CDR3nt: TGTGCCAGCAGCTTGACTCGGGCTGACGGCTACGAGCAGTACTTC
CDR3aa: CASSLTRADGYEQYF

len: 14
d_gene: TRBD2
v_gene: TRBV20-1
abundance: few
j_gene: TRBJ2-7
CDR3nt: TGCAGTGCTAGGGGGGGGAGGAGCTCCTACGAGCAGTACTTC
CDR3aa: CSARGGRSSYEQYF

len: 15
d_gene: NA
v_gene: TRBV27
abundance: many
j_gene: TRBJ2-1
CDR3nt: TGTGCCAGCAGTTTTCAGGGAGGTCTAGAGAATGAGCAGTTCTTC
CDR3aa: CASSFQGGLENEQFF

len: 13
d_gene: NA
v_gene: TRBV24-1
abundance: many
j_gene: TRBJ1-2
CDR3nt: TGTGCCACCAGCAAACGCGGGGACTATGGCTACACCTTC
CDR3aa: CATSKRGDYGYTF

len: 14
d_gene: NA
v_gene: TRBV12-3/TRBV12-4
abundance: many
j_gene: TRBJ1-5
CDR3nt: TGTGCCAGCAGTTTCGTAGTTTCGGGTCAGCCCCAGCATTTT
CDR3aa: CASSFVVSGQPQHF

len: 15
d_gene: NA
v_gene: TRBV7-2
abundance: few
j_gene: TRBJ2-5
CDR3nt: TGTGCCAGCAGCCCAGACAGTGTTTTCCAAGAGACCCAGTACTTC
CDR3aa: CASSPDSVFQETQYF

len: 13
d_gene: NA
v_gene: TRBV30
abundance: many
j_gene: TRBJ1-1
CDR3nt: TGTGCCTGGAGTGGAAGGGGTGGAACTGAAGCTTTCTTT
CDR3aa: CAWSGRGGTEAFF

len: 14
d_gene: NA
v_gene: TRBV12-3/TRBV12-4
abundance: many
j_gene: TRBJ2-7
CDR3nt: TGTGCCAGCAGTCGAGGCCCGTTCTCCTACGAGCAGTACTTC
CDR3aa: CASSRGPFSYEQYF

len: 16
d_gene: NA
v_gene: TRBV14
abundance: many
j_gene: TRBJ2-5
CDR3nt: TGTGCCAGCAGCCTGGGAGCTGTTATGAATTCGGAGACCCAGTACTTC
CDR3aa: CASSLGAVMNSETQYF

len: 14
d_gene: NA
v_gene: TRBV29-1
abundance: many
j_gene: TRBJ1-5
CDR3nt: TGCAGCGTTCTTATGGGCGGTAGCAATCAGCCCCAGCATTTT
CDR3aa: CSVLMGGSNQPQHF

len: 13
d_gene: TRBD1
v_gene: TRBV29-1
abundance: NA
j_gene: TRBJ2-3
CDR3nt: TGCAGCGTTGGAGGCAGGGGGTCAGATACGCAGTATTTT
CDR3aa: CSVGGRGSDTQYF

len: 16
d_gene: NA
v_gene: TRBV29-1
abundance: many
j_gene: TRBJ2-3
CDR3nt: TGCAGCGTTGTCACCCCTCCGGCAGGTCGCACAGATACGCAGTATTTT
CDR3aa: CSVVTPPAGRTDTQYF

len: 14
d_gene: TRBD1
v_gene: TRBV12-3/TRBV12-4
abundance: many
j_gene: TRBJ1-4
CDR3nt: TGTGCCAGCAGCCCCGGGACAGGGAGGAAAAAACTGTTTTTT
CDR3aa: CASSPGTGRKKLFF

len: 15
d_gene: NA
v_gene: TRBV20-1
abundance: many
j_gene: TRBJ1-1
CDR3nt: TGCAGTGCTTTCAGGGCTCACGGGATGAACACTGAAGCTTTCTTT
CDR3aa: CSAFRAHGMNTEAFF

len: 13
d_gene: NA
v_gene: TRBV12-3/TRBV12-4
abundance: many
j_gene: TRBJ2-1
CDR3nt: TGTGCCAGCAGTCTCCTCCAAGCTACTGAGCAGTTCTTC
CDR3aa: CASSLLQATEQFF

len: 15
d_gene: TRBD1
v_gene: TRBV20-1
abundance: many
j_gene: TRBJ1-2
CDR3nt: TGCAGTGCTCGCTCTGGGCCACAGGGGGTCAAAGGCTACACCTTC
CDR3aa: CSARSGPQGVKGYTF

len: 12
d_gene: NA
v_gene: TRBV29-1
abundance: many
j_gene: TRBJ1-4
CDR3nt: TGCAGCTTCGGCGGAGGTGATGAAAAACTGTTTTTT
CDR3aa: CSFGGGDEKLFF

len: 16
d_gene: TRBD1
v_gene: TRBV11-2
abundance: many
j_gene: TRBJ2-5
CDR3nt: TGTGCCAGCAGCTTAGGGACAGGGTATAAGAAAGAGACCCAGTACTTC
CDR3aa: CASSLGTGYKKETQYF

len: 16
d_gene: NA
v_gene: TRBV21-1
abundance: many
j_gene: TRBJ1-1
CDR3nt: TGTGCCAGCACCAAAAGGTCGGGGGACTTGAACACTGAAGCTTTCTTT
CDR3aa: CASTKRSGDLNTEAFF

len: 11
d_gene: NA
v_gene: TRBV11-2
abundance: many
j_gene: TRBJ2-1
CDR3nt: TGTGCCAGCAGCTTATCGGATGAGCAGTTCTTC
CDR3aa: CASSLSDEQFF

len: 15
d_gene: TRBD1
v_gene: TRBV7-9
abundance: NA
j_gene: TRBJ2-7
CDR3nt: TGTGCCAGCAGCTTAGCGGGATACAGGGGTGGCGAGCAGTACTTC
CDR3aa: CASSLAGYRGGEQYF

len: 13
d_gene: NA
v_gene: TRBV19
abundance: many
j_gene: TRBJ2-1
CDR3nt: TGTGCCAGTAGTCTGAATGGCGGGGGACATCAATTCTTC
CDR3aa: CASSLNGGGHQFF

len: 13
d_gene: NA
v_gene: TRBV7-8
abundance: NA
j_gene: TRBJ2-3
CDR3nt: TGTGCCAGCAGCCTTCCAATCTCAGATACGCAGTATTTT
CDR3aa: CASSLPISDTQYF

len: 14
d_gene: TRBD1
v_gene: TRBV5-1
abundance: few
j_gene: TRBJ1-2
CDR3nt: TGCGCCAGCAGCTTGTTAGGGGGCAACTATGGCTACACCTTC
CDR3aa: CASSLLGGNYGYTF

len: 12
d_gene: NA
v_gene: TRBV24-1
abundance: NA
j_gene: TRBJ2-5
CDR3nt: TGTGCCACCGAGGGGCAGTTAGAGACCCAGTACTTC
CDR3aa: CATEGQLETQYF

len: 15
d_gene: NA
v_gene: TRBV7-8
abundance: many
j_gene: TRBJ1-1
CDR3nt: TGTGCCAGCAGCTTAATGGGCAATTCGAACACTGAAGCTTTCTTT
CDR3aa: CASSLMGNSNTEAFF

len: 18
d_gene: NA
v_gene: TRBV6-2/TRBV6-3
abundance: NA
j_gene: TRBJ2-4
CDR3nt: TGTGCCAGCAGTCCGGGAGGGGGCCCTCAAAGAGCCAAAAACATTCAGTACTTC
CDR3aa: CASSPGGGPQRAKNIQYF

len: 13
d_gene: TRBD1
v_gene: TRBV20-1
abundance: NA
j_gene: TRBJ2-1
CDR3nt: TGCAGTGCTCCCCGGACAGGGGGCGGGGAGCAGTTCTTC
CDR3aa: CSAPRTGGGEQFF

len: 16
d_gene: NA
v_gene: TRBV12-3/TRBV12-4
abundance: many
j_gene: TRBJ2-1
CDR3nt: TGTGCCAGCAGCCCAGGCCTGTCGGGGGCTCACAATGAGCAGTTCTTC
CDR3aa: CASSPGLSGAHNEQFF

len: 16
d_gene: NA
v_gene: TRBV20-1
abundance: many
j_gene: TRBJ1-6
CDR3nt: TGCAGTGCTAGAGGATCCGAGTTTGGTGGCAATTCACCCCTCCACTTT
CDR3aa: CSARGSEFGGNSPLHF

len: 14
d_gene: TRBD2
v_gene: TRBV7-6
abundance: many
j_gene: TRBJ2-3
CDR3nt: TGTGCCAGCAGCTTAGAAGCGGGGGGTGATACGCAGTATTTT
CDR3aa: CASSLEAGGDTQYF

len: 12
d_gene: NA
v_gene: TRBV5-4
abundance: many
j_gene: TRBJ2-3
CDR3nt: TGTGCTGTTGGTAGGGGCACAGATACGCAGTATTTT
CDR3aa: CAVGRGTDTQYF

len: 15
d_gene: TRBD1
v_gene: TRBV11-2
abundance: many
j_gene: TRBJ2-5
CDR3nt: TGTGCCAGCAGCTTAGGGGACAGGGACCAAGAGACCCAGTACTTC
CDR3aa: CASSLGDRDQETQYF

len: 15
d_gene: NA
v_gene: TRBV21-1
abundance: many
j_gene: TRBJ1-5
CDR3nt: TGTGCCAGCAGCAAATCGGACAGGAGAGATCAGCCCCAGCATTTT
CDR3aa: CASSKSDRRDQPQHF

len: 15
d_gene: NA
v_gene: TRBV6-6
abundance: many
j_gene: TRBJ2-3
CDR3nt: TGTGCCAGCAGTCCCGCAGGGGTTTACACAGATACGCAGTATTTT
CDR3aa: CASSPAGVYTDTQYF